Each of the 11 T cell receptor beta chains below was sequenced from the same sample in a study of blood T cell repertoires in COVID-19. Profiling relied on immunoSEQ multiplex PCR, and the TCRdb table lists in-frame clones only, not all of them. The sample has about 440,000 clones, less than 95% seen once; the top ten hold 0.55% to 0.75%. Sequenced: PBMCs or T cells enriched from blood (not recorded which). The receptors were gathered from a man younger than 30 who had recovered from COVID-19.

CDR3 amino acids: CSADKYNEQFF. The CDR3 coding sequence is TGCAGTGCCGACAAGTACAATGAGCAGTTCTTC. The V and J genes are TRBV20-1 and TRBJ2-1; D not resolved. The CDR3 runs to 11 residues. Germline CDR1 DFQATT, CDR2 SNEGSKA (reference sequence). Trimming stripped 6 bases from V and 4 bases from J, with 7 bases between.

In this sample, this clone turned up once. This chain connects TRBV9 to TRBJ1-1; 8 positions match TRBD1. CDR1 and CDR2 (germline): SGDLS, YYNGEE. V gave up 1 base and J gave up 6 bases; unmatched junction bases: 8. CDR3 size: 15 residues. The CDR3 DNA reads as TGTGCCAGCAGCGTACTCGGACAGGGAGGCGCTGAAGCTTTCTTT. It codes for CASSVLGQGGAEAFF.

The chain has TRBV2 and TRBJ1-3; D ambiguous. This CDR3 region has 11 residues. V was pared by 11 bases and J by 4 bases, with 9 bases between. The V gene's germline CDR1 is SNHLY and CDR2 FYNNEI. CDR3: CALAGGNTIYF. The CDR3 DNA reads TGTGCCCTTGCAGGCGGAAACACCATATATTTT. Full variable domain (missing parts from reference TRBV2 and TRBJ1-3): EPEVTQTPSHQVTQMGQEVILRCVPISNHLYFYWYRQILGQKVEFLVSFYNNEISEKSEIFDDQFSVERPDGSNFTLKIRSTKLEDSAMYFCALAGGNTIYFGEGSWLTVV.

J is TRBJ1-1 and V is TRBV29-1, with D tentatively TRBD1 (6 bases). The CDR3 is made up of 13 amino acids. V lost 5 bases and J lost 0, with 10 bases in between. Germline V gene data show CDR1 as SQVTM and CDR2 as ANQGSEA. The CDR3 DNA sequence: TGCAGCGTTACAGGGAATCTGAACACTGAAGCTTTCTTT. This translates into CSVTGNLNTEAFF.

V usage is TRBV5-1 and J usage is TRBJ2-5; D call uncertain. Between the trimmed V and J ends, which lost 4 bases and 0 bases, there was a span of 7 bases. CDR1 and CDR2 from the germline V gene are SGHRS and YFSETQ. The CDR3 runs 13 residues. The CDR3 sequence: CASSATDQETQYF. Written as DNA, the CDR3 is TGCGCCAGCAGCGCCACAGACCAAGAGACCCAGTACTTC.

The V gene is TRBV5-4, the J gene TRBJ2-1; perhaps TRBD2 as D (6 bases). Germline V lookup: CDR1 SGHNT, CDR2 YYREEE (reference sequence). Trimming stripped 4 bases from V and 0 bases from J, with 14 bases between. CDR3 length: 16 residues. Here the CDR3 reads CASSDTVAVSYNEQFF. The CDR3 nucleotides read TGTGCCAGCAGCGATACCGTAGCGGTCTCCTACAATGAGCAGTTCTTC.

This chain joins TRBV13 and TRBJ1-4; 7 bases align to TRBD1. This CDR3 contains 15 residues. Germline values: CDR1 PRHDT, CDR2 FYEKMQ (reference sequence). J gave up 4 bases and V 5 bases, and 7 bases lay outside the gene matches. Here the CDR3 DNA reads TGTGCCAGCAGCCCCCGGACAGGATATAATGAAAAACTGTTTTTT. Amino acid sequence: CASSPRTGYNEKLFF.

This clone was observed a single time. The genes are TRBV6-5 and TRBJ1-5, with 7 bases lining up with TRBD1. The CDR3 totals 15 residues. Germline assignment: CDR1 MNHEY and CDR2 SVGAGI. V shed 5 bases, J shed 3 bases, and the junction held 7 bases outside the gene matches. The CDR3 spells CASSPRQGNNQPQHF. DNA of the CDR3: TGTGCCAGCAGTCCCCGACAGGGAAACAATCAGCCCCAGCATTTT.

The chain couples TRBV6-5 to TRBJ1-1; 9 bases line up with TRBD1. The V and J ends lost 6 bases and 0 bases, in that order; junction bases with no gene match: 2. The CDR3 sequence is 14 residues long. CDR1 MNHEY and CDR2 SVGAGI come from the germline V gene. This CDR3 reads CASRTGGMNTEAFF. The CDR3 region has the DNA TGTGCCAGCAGGACAGGGGGGATGAACACTGAAGCTTTCTTT.

The chain employs TRBV27 and TRBJ2-3, with D possibly being TRBD1 (6 bases). Looked up from germline, CDR1 is MNHEY and CDR2 is SMNVEV (reference sequence). V lost 4 bases to trimming and J lost 6 bases, with 14 bases between them. The CDR3 is made up of 14 amino acids. DNA of the CDR3: TGTGCCAGCAGTTCTTTGCAAGACAGGGATACGCAGTATTTT. Protein product: CASSSLQDRDTQYF.

This chain joins TRBV19 and TRBJ1-2; D unresolved. Trimming took 7 bases from V and 0 from J, leaving 6 bases between them. Germline V gives CDR1 LNHDA, CDR2 SQIVND (reference sequence). This CDR3 comprises 12 residues. CDR3 nucleotide sequence: TGTGCCAGTACCCGAGCTAACTATGGCTACACCTTC. Protein: CASTRANYGYTF.